These 14 T cell receptor beta chains came from one sample sequenced in a study of blood T cell repertoires in COVID-19. The method was immunoSEQ multiplex PCR; TCRdb's version includes in-frame clones alone and lacks a portion of them. Here the sample spans about 400,000 clones, roughly 85% being singletons. Material: peripheral blood. The receptor source for this set is a woman aged 25 to 45 with active or convalescent COVID-19.

Remarks on this clone: The sample contains more than one DNA sequence encoding this CDR3. V is TRBV11-2 and J is TRBJ2-7, with D perhaps TRBD2 (6 bases). Germline loops: CDR1 SGHAT, CDR2 FQNNGV. Trimming removed 0 bases at V and 3 bases at J, with 6 bases between. The CDR3 runs to 13 residues. CDR3 coding DNA: TGTGCCAGCAGCTTAGAGGGGGGCTACGAGCAGTACTTC. It codes for CASSLEGGYEQYF.

This clone was recorded once. V is TRBV9 and J is TRBJ2-2; 8 bases are a match to TRBD2. The V segment lost 0 bases and the J segment 6 bases; nucleotides outside the gene matches: 10. Germline V gives CDR1 SGDLS, CDR2 YYNGEE. The CDR3 consists of 17 residues. CDR3 DNA sequence: TGTGCCAGCAGCGTAGAAGGAGCGGGAGCGTTGTCCGGGGAGCTGTTTTTT. Encoded protein: CASSVEGAGALSGELFF. Looking up the rest from reference TRBV9 and TRBJ2-2 gives the full variable domain: DSGVTQTPKHLITATGQRVTLRCSPRSGDLSVYWYQQSLDQGLQFLIQYYNGEERAKGNILERFSAQQFPDLHSELNLSSLELGDSALYFCASSVEGAGALSGELFFGEGSRLTVL.

This chain links TRBV5-6 with TRBJ2-1; TRBD2 is a possible D gene (6 bases). The CDR3 contains 16 residues. The V gene's germline CDR1 is SGHDT and CDR2 YYEEEE. The V end lost 3 bases, the J end lost 0 bases, and 13 bases lay between the germline ends. CDR3 sequence (DNA): TGTGCCAGCAGCTCCGGGACTGAGAGCTCCTACAATGAGCAGTTCTTC. This sequence encodes CASSSGTESSYNEQFF. Based on the CDR3 plus reference TRBV5-6 and TRBJ2-1, the full variable domain is DAGVTQSPTHLIKTRGQQVTLRCSPKSGHDTVSWYQQALGQGPQFIFQYYEEEERQRGNFPDRFSGHQFPNYSSELNVNALLLGDSALYLCASSSGTESSYNEQFFGPGTRLTVL.

V is TRBV6-2 or TRBV6-3 and J is TRBJ1-6; 8 nucleotides match TRBD1. V trimming: 3 bases; J trimming: 10 bases; junction bases outside the gene matches: 8. CDR1 and CDR2 from the germline V gene are MNHEY and SVGEGT. The length of the CDR3 is 15 residues. CDR3 amino acids: CASSYWAGGASPLHF. In nucleotides, the CDR3 is TGTGCCAGCAGTTATTGGGCAGGGGGCGCCTCACCCCTCCACTTT.

This clone was counted only a few times. The chain is built from TRBV11-2 and TRBJ1-2; 9 bases line up with TRBD1. From germline, CDR1 is SGHAT and CDR2 FQNNGV. Trimming cost V 2 bases and J 2 bases; bases outside gene matches: 15. There are 19 residues in the CDR3. CDR3 coding DNA: TGTGCCAGCAGCTTATTGTCCCCGGGACAGGGCGGAGGGAACTATGGCTACACCTTC. This sequence encodes CASSLLSPGQGGGNYGYTF. The full variable domain, completed using reference TRBV11-2 and TRBJ1-2, is EAGVAQSPRYKIIEKRQSVAFWCNPISGHATLYWYQQILGQGPKLLIQFQNNGVVDDSQLPKDRFSAERLKGVDSTLKIQPAKLEDSAVYLCASSLLSPGQGGGNYGYTFGSGTRLTVV.

The chain combines TRBV11-2 with TRBJ2-6; TRBD1 might be the D (6 bases). The CDR3 is 16 residues long. Looked up from germline, CDR1 is SGHAT and CDR2 is FQNNGV. Trimming pared 7 bases from V and 2 bases from J, leaving 15 bases between. The CDR3 reads CASTSDPGAGANVLTF. The CDR3 DNA reads TGTGCCAGCACCTCCGACCCAGGGGCTGGGGCCAACGTCCTGACTTTC.

This rearrangement joins TRBV4-1 to TRBJ2-6; 7 nucleotides match TRBD2. V lost 6 bases to trimming and J lost 1 base; unmatched junction nucleotides: 6. The CDR3 is 16 amino acids. CDR1 and CDR2 (germline): MGHRA, YSYEKL. The CDR3 spells CASSNLGGSGANVLTF. CDR3 nucleotide sequence: TGCGCCAGCAGTAACCTCGGGGGGTCTGGGGCCAACGTCCTGACTTTC.

Only one count was recorded for this clone. The chain uses TRBV18 and TRBJ2-2; TRBD1 is a possible D gene (5 bases). CDR3 length: 17 amino acids. Germline lookup yields CDR1 KGHSH and CDR2 LQKENI. The ends were cut back, 0 bases at V and 2 bases at J, with 13 bases in the middle. CDR3 sequence reads: CASSPPGQGYNTGELFF. The CDR3 region has the DNA TGTGCCAGCTCACCACCGGGCCAGGGTTATAACACCGGGGAGCTGTTTTTT.

The rearrangement links TRBV6-1 to TRBJ1-2; 8 nucleotides line up with TRBD1. The CDR3 spans 14 residues. V trimming: 1 base; J trimming: 6 bases; junction bases outside the gene matches: 4. CDR1 MNHNS and CDR2 SASEGT come from the germline V gene. The DNA of the CDR3 is TGTGCCAGCAGTGAAGAGTGGACAGGGAATGGCTACACCTTC. Translation: CASSEEWTGNGYTF.

The CDR3 reads CAISELGRTSGSTDTQYF. The CDR3, as DNA: TGTGCCATCAGTGAGTTGGGCCGGACTAGCGGGAGCACAGATACGCAGTATTTT. The chain employs TRBV10-3 and TRBJ2-3, with TRBD2 identical over 11 bases. Germline V gene lookup returns CDR1 ENHRY and CDR2 SYGVKD. After removal of 1 base from V and 0 bases from J, the junction contained 6 bases not matched to a gene. This CDR3 has 18 residues.

V and J are TRBV27 and TRBJ2-7; a possible D gene is TRBD2 (6 bases). The V gene's germline CDR1 is MNHEY and CDR2 SMNVEV (reference sequence). The CDR3 loop spans 13 amino acids. Trimming removed 7 bases at V and 6 bases at J, with 16 bases between. The CDR3 sequence is CASTSWAGSEQYF. CDR3 DNA sequence: TGTGCCAGCACTTCTTGGGCGGGATCCGAGCAGTACTTC.

The chain joins TRBV4-2 to TRBJ1-6; 9 bases are a match to TRBD1. The CDR3 length is 16 residues. Looked up from germline, CDR1 is LGHNA and CDR2 is YNFKEQ. V lost 3 bases and J lost 8; bases outside the gene matches: 8. Written as DNA, the CDR3 is TGTGCCAGCAGCCAGGAGAAGGGACAGGGCGATTCACCCCTCCACTTT. The encoded protein is CASSQEKGQGDSPLHF.

In nucleotides, the CDR3 is TGCGCCAGCAGCCAATATTGGGGGGAGAACACTGAAGCTTTCTTT. Protein sequence: CASSQYWGENTEAFF. The V gene is TRBV4-1, the J gene TRBJ1-1; D may be TRBD1 (5 bases). Trimming left V 2 bases short and J 1 base short, with 11 bases between. The CDR3 extends over 15 amino acids. The germline gives CDR1 MGHRA, CDR2 YSYEKL.

V and J are TRBV11-2 and TRBJ1-1, with TRBD1 matching 12 bases. CDR3 size: 14 residues. The J segment lost 4 bases and the V segment lost 3 bases, leaving 0 bases of the junction unmatched. CDR1 is SGHAT and CDR2 is FQNNGV in the germline V gene. DNA for the CDR3: TGTGCCAGCAGCTTGGGACAGGGGGCCACTGAAGCTTTCTTT. Its protein product is CASSLGQGATEAFF.